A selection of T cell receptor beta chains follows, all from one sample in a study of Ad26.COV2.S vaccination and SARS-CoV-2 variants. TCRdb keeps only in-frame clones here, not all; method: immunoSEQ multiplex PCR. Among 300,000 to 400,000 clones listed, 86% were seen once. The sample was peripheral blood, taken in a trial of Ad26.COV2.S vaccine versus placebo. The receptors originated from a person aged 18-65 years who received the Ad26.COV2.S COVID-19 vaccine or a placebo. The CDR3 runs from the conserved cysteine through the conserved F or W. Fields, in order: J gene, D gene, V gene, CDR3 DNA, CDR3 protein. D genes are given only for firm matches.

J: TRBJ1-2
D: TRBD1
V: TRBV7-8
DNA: TGTGCCAGCAGCTTAGATGCCAGGGGGATCTATGGCTACACCTTC
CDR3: CASSLDARGIYGYTF

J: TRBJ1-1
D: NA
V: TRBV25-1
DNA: TGTGCCAGCAGTTGGGGCGGGCCTGAAGCTTTCTTT
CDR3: CASSWGGPEAFF

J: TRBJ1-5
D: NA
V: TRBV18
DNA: TGTGCCAGCTCACCAGACGGGAACCGAAATCAGCCCCAGCATTTT
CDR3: CASSPDGNRNQPQHF

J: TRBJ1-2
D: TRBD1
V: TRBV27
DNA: TGTGCCAGCAGTCAGACAGGGGAGTGGAATGGCTACACCTTC
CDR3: CASSQTGEWNGYTF

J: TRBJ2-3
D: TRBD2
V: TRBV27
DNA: TGTGCCAGCAGTTTAAACCCACCAGCGGGGGGGCTATCAGATACGCAGTATTTT
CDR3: CASSLNPPAGGLSDTQYF

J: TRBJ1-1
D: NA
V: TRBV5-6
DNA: TGTGCCAGCAGCTTGACCACGGGCAGCCTCACTGAAGCTTTCTTT
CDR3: CASSLTTGSLTEAFF

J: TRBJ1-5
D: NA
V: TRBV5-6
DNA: TGTGCCAGCAGCTTGGAGTGTGGGGGACGGCATCAGCCCCAGCATTTT
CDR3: CASSLECGGRHQPQHF

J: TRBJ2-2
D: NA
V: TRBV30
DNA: TGTGCCTGGAGTGGTCCGAACACCGGGGAGCTGTTTTTT
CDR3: CAWSGPNTGELFF

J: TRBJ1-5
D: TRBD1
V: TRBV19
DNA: TGTGCCAGTACGGACAGGGTGACCAATCAGCCCCAGCATTTT
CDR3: CASTDRVTNQPQHF

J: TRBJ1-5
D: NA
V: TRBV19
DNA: TGTGCCAGTAGTGCCAGTAAGTATAGCAATCAGCCCCAGCATTTT
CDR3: CASSASKYSNQPQHF